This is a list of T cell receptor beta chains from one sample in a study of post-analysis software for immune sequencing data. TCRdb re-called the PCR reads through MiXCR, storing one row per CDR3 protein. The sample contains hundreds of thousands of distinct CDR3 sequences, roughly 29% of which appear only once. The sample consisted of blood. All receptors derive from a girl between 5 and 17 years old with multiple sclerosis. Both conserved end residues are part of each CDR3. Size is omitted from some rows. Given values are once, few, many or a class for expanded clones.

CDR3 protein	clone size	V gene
CASSPGGNNEKLFF	few	TRBV4-3
CSARVSGALNQPQHF	.	TRBV20-1
CASSQESGENIQYF	.	TRBV4-3
CASRQQQRDRGFLDGYTF	many	TRBV12-3/TRBV12-4
CASSQRTGRSTDTQYF	few	TRBV6-5
CASSLISLDTDTQYF	few	TRBV28
CASSLSGTGGKPLHF	.	TRBV27
CASSPSWGKEQYF	.	TRBV28
CSARIGRQETQYF	few	TRBV29-1
CASSRGREGDTQYF	.	TRBV11-2
CASSWTAYEQYF	.	TRBV7-2
CASGFQGSWYTEAFF	.	TRBV5-8
CASSIRRGPDYGYTF	.	TRBV7-9
CSAQGLANYGYTF	.	TRBV20-1
CASSSRRTDRRYEQYF	.	TRBV28
CAISEFDGRNEQFF	many	TRBV10-3
CSARVQGAYNEKLFF	.	TRBV20-1
CASSAGRIRDRGLYEQYF	once	TRBV2
CASSLYRSEAFF	.	TRBV28
CSFRGFGSYEQYF	.	TRBV29-1
CASSPAVTGYNSPLHF	few	TRBV3-1
CSAGDYQQRGDEQFF	.	TRBV20-1
CAIWDRGKETQYF	few	TRBV10-3
CSSSRRQGSEAFF	.	TRBV7-9
CASSVGDSGSYEQYF	.	TRBV6-1
CAWGQETQYF	once	TRBV29-1
CSVEGAGVHEQYF	many	TRBV29-1
CSARDILGGVGTEAFF	.	TRBV20-1
CSARKAAPRGNEQFF	few	TRBV20-1
CASSLSASGDEQFF	.	TRBV7-9
CSARGLERIDTQYF	.	TRBV20-1
CASSLPLSSGTQYF	few	TRBV28
CVSSLTARAGGFFDEQFF	.	TRBV7-9
CASSRGSSSYNEQFF	few	TRBV25-1
CSANLRAVSSYNEQFF	.	TRBV20-1
CASSEHRGETQYF	few	TRBV25-1
CASSFSPSYNEQFF	.	TRBV7-2
CASRSPGQSYEQYF	.	TRBV28
CASSCIQGEYEQYF	.	TRBV6-5